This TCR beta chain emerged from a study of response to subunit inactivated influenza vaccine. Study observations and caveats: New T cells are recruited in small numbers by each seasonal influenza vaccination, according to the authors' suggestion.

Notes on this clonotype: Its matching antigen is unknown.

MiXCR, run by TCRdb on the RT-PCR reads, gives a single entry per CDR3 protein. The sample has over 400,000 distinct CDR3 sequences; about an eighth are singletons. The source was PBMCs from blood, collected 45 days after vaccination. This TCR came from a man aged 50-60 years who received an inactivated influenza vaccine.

The CDR3 coding sequence is TGTGCCTGGCAGGGTCCTAGCACAGATACGCAGTATTTT. It translates to CAWQGPSTDTQYF. The chain joins TRBV30 to TRBJ2-3; a weak D match, TRBD1 (5 bases). The CDR3 is 13 amino acids. The germline gives CDR1 GTSNPN, CDR2 SVGIG (reference sequence). V lost 5 bases and J lost 0, with 9 bases in between.